These 11 T cell receptor beta chains share one sample of origin, sequenced in a study of CXCR3-negative and CXCR3-positive naive CD8 T cells. Antigens for these TCRs are unknown. With UMI labels, 5' RACE was used to prepare the TRB cDNA libraries. TCRdb derives one entry per CDR3 protein from the 5' RACE reads, leaving out DNA. The table for this sample gives fewer than 90,000 distinct CDR3 sequences. Study outcomes and limitations: Hydrophobicity was higher for TRB CDR3s found in CXCR3-positive naive cells than in CXCR3-negative naive cells.

The sequencing sample was made of naive CXCR3+ CD8+ T cells from blood. Subset meaning: CD45RO-CCR7+CD27+CD95- naive CD8+ T cells expressing CXCR3 (TNR3+). The receptors come from a human donor in good health. Some clones in this sample may be carry-over from other donors' samples.

This chain joins TRBV28 and TRBJ2-5; TCRdb's D call, TRBD1, is unchecked because there is no DNA. Germline CDR1 MDHEN, CDR2 SYDVKM. The CDR3 runs 15 residues. The CDR3 loop reads CASSLPYDRGGTQYF.

This chain joins TRBV28 and TRBJ2-2; the TCRdb D gene call, TRBD2, has no DNA to confirm it. The CDR3 length is 14 residues. From germline, CDR1 is MDHEN and CDR2 SYDVKM. CDR3 sequence reads: CASGLGATSGELFF. Complete variable domain (other parts from reference TRBV28 and TRBJ2-2): DVKVTQSSRYLVKRTGEKVFLECVQDMDHENMFWYRQDPGLGLRLIYFSYDVKMKEKGDIPEGYSVSREKKERFSLILESASTNQTSMYLCASGLGATSGELFFGEGSRLTVL.

The V and J genes are TRBV29-1 and TRBJ2-3. The germline gives CDR1 SQVTM, CDR2 ANQGSEA. This CDR3 is 14 amino acids long. The CDR3 region is CSVEDTGSGDTQYF.

V usage is TRBV6-4 and J usage is TRBJ2-1; TCRdb outputs TRBD2, but without DNA this stays unchecked. The CDR3 contains 15 residues. Germline CDR1 is MRHNA and CDR2 is SNTAGT. CDR3 loop: CASSVGLAGGNEQFF.

The chain has TRBV12-3 or TRBV12-4 and TRBJ1-3. The CDR3 loop spans 18 amino acids. The CDR3 is CASLGTDANPGFGNTIYF.

The J gene is TRBJ1-1, the V gene TRBV19; the TCRdb D gene call, TRBD1, has no DNA to confirm it. The V gene's germline CDR1 is LNHDA and CDR2 SQIVND (reference sequence). The CDR3 loop spans 12 amino acids. CDR3 protein: CASKFGGTEAFF.

The rearrangement joins TRBV27 to TRBJ2-1. Germline assignment: CDR1 MNHEY and CDR2 SMNVEV (reference sequence). This CDR3 has 15 amino acids. Here the CDR3 reads CASSLSSGLYNEQFF.

The chain has TRBV15 and TRBJ2-7; TCRdb proposes TRBD1, but this gene call is untestable without DNA. Germline CDR1 is LNHNV and CDR2 is YYDKDF (reference sequence). The CDR3 sequence is 15 residues long. The CDR3 here is CATSRDPTGGSEQYF.

The rearrangement joins TRBV29-1 to TRBJ2-7; TCRdb returns TRBD1, unconfirmable since there is no DNA. The length of the CDR3 is 13 residues. CDR1 is SQVTM, CDR2 ANQGSEA, per germline. The CDR3 reads CSVRQGLSYEQYF.

CDR3 region: CASTSTSGGDQPQHF. The rearrangement uses TRBV12-3 or TRBV12-4 and TRBJ1-5. This CDR3 is built from 15 residues.

The chain has TRBV11-2 and TRBJ2-7; absent DNA, TCRdb's TRBD1 call cannot be checked. The germline gives CDR1 SGHAT, CDR2 FQNNGV. The CDR3 is 18 residues long. The chain's CDR3 is CASSPAVGETGNVYEQYF.